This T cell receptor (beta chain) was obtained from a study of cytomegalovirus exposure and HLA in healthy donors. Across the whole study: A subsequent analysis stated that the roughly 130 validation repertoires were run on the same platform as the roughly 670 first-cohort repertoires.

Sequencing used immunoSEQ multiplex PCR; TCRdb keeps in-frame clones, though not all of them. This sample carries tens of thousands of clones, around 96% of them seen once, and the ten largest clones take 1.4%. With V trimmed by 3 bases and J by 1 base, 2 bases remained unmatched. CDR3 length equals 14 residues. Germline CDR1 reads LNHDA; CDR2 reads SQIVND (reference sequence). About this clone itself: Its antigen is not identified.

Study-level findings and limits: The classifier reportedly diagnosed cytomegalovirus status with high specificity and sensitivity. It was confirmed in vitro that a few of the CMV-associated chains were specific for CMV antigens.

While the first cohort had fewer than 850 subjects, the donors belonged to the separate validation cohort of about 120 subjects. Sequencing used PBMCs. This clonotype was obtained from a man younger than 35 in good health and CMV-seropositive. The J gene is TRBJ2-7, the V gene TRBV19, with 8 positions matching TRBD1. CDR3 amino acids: CASSIRTGSYEQYF. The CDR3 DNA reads TGTGCCAGTAGTATTCGGACAGGGTCCTACGAGCAGTACTTC.